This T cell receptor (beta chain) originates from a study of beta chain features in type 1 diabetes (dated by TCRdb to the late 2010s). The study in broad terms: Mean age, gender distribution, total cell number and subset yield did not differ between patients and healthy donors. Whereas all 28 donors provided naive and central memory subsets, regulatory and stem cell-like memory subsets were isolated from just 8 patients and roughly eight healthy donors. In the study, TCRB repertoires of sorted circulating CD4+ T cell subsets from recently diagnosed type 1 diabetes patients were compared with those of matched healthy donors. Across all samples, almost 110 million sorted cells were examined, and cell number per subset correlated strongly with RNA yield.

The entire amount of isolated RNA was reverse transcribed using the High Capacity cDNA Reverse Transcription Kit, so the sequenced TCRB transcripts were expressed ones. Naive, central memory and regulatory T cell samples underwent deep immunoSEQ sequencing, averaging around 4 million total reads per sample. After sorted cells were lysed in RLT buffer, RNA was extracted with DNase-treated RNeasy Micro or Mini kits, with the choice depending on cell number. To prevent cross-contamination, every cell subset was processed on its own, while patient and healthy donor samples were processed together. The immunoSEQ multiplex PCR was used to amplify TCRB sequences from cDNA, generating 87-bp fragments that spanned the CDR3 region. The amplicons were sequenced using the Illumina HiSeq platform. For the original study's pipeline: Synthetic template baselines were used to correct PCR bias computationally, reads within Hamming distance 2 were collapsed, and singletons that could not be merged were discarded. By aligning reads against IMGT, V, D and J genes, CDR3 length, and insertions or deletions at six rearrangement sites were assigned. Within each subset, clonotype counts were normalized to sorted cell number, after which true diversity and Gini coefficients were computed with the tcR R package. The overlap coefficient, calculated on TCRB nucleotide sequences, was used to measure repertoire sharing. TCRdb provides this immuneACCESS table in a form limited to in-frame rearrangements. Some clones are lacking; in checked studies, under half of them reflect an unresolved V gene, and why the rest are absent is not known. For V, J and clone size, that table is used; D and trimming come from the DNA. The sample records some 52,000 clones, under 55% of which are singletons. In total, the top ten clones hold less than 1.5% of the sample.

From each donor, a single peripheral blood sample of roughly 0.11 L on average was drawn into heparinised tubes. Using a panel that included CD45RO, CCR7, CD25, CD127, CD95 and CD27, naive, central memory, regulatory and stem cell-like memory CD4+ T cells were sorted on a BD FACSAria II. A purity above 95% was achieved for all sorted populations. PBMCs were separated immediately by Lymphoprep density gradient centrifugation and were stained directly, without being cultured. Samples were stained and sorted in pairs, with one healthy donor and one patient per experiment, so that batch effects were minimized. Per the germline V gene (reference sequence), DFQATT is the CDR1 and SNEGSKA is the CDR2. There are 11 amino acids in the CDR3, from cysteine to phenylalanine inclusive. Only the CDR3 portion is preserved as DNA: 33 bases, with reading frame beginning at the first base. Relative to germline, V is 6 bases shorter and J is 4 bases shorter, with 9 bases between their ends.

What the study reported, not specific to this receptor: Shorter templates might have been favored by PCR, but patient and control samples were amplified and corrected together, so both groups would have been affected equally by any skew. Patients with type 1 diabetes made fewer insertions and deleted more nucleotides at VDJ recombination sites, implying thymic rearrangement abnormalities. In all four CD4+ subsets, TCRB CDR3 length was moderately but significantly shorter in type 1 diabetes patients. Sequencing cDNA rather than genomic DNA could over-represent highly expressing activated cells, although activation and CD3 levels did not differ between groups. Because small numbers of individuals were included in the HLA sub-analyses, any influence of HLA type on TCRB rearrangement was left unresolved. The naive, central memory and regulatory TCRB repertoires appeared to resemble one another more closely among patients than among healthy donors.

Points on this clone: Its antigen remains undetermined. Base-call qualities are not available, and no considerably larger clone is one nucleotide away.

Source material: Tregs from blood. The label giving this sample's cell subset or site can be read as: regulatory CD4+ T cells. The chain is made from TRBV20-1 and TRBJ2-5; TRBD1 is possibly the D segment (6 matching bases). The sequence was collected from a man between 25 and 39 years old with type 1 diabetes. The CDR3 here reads CSAFRGETQYF. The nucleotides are TGCAGTGCGTTCAGGGGAGAGACCCAGTACTTC.